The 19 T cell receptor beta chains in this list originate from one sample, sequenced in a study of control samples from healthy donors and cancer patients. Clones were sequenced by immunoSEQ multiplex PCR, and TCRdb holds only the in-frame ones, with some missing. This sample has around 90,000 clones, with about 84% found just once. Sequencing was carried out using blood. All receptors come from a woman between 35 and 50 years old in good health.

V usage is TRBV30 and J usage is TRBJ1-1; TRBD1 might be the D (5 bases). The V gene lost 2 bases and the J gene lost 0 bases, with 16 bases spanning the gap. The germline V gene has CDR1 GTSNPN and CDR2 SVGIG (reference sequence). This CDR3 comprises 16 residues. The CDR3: CAWSPQGEAMNTEAFF. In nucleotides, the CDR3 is TGTGCCTGGAGTCCCCAGGGAGAAGCAATGAACACTGAAGCTTTCTTT.

CDR3 nucleotides: TGTGCCAGCAGTCTGGGGACCTGGGGCTATGGCTACACCTTC. Protein product: CASSLGTWGYGYTF. The chain links TRBV2 to TRBJ1-2, with D tentatively TRBD1 (5 bases). The CDR3 spans 14 residues. The germline gives CDR1 SNHLY, CDR2 FYNNEI. V gave up 5 bases and J gave up 4 bases, with 14 bases separating them.

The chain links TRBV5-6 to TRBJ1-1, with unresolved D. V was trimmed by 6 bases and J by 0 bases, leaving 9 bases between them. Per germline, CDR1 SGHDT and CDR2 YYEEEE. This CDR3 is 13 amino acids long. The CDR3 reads CASTRQVNTEAFF. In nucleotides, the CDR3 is TGTGCCAGCACCCGCCAGGTGAACACTGAAGCTTTCTTT.

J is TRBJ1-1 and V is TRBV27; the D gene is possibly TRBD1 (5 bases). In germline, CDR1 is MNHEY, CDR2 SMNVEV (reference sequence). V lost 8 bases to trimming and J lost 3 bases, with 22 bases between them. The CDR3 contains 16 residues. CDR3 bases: TGTGCCAGCCGCCCGGGACCGAGTGATGTGGACACTGAAGCTTTCTTT. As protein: CASRPGPSDVDTEAFF.

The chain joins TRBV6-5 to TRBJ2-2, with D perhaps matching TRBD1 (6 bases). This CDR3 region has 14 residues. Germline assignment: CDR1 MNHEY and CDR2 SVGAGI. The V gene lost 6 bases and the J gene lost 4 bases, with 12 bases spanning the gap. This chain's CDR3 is CASSRTVTTGELFF. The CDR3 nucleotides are TGTGCCAGCAGCAGGACAGTGACCACCGGGGAGCTGTTTTTT.

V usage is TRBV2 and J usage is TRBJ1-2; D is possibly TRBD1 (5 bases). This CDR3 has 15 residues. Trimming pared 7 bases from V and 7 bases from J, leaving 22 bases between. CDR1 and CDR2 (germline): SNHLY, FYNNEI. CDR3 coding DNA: TGTGCCAGCACCGACCGGGGCAGATTTTTGGGTGGCTACACCTTC. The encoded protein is CASTDRGRFLGGYTF.

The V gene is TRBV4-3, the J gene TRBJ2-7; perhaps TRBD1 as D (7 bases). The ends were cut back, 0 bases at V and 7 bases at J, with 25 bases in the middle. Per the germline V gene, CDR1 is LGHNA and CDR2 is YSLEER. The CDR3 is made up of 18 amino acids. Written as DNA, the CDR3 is TGCGCCAGCAGCCAAGATCCCCAGTCACAGGGGACTTCGTGGGAGCAGTACTTC. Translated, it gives CASSQDPQSQGTSWEQYF.

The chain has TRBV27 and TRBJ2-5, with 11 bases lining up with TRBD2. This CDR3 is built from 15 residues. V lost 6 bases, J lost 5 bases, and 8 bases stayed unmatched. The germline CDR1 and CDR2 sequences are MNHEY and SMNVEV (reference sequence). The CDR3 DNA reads TGTGCCAGCAGCTATAGCGGGGGGGCTGGGGAGACCCAGTACTTC. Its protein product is CASSYSGGAGETQYF.

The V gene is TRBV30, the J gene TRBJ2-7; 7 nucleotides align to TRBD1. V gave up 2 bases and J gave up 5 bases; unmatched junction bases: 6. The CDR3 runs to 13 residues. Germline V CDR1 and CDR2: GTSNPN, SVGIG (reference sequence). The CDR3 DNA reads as TGTGCCTGGAGTCCTACAGGGGACCACGAGCAGTACTTC. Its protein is CAWSPTGDHEQYF.

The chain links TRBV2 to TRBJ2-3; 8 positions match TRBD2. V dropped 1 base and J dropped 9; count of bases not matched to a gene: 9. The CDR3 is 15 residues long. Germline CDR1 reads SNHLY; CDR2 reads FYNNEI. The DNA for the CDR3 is TGTGCCAGCAGTGAAGAGGCCGTGGGACTAGAGACGCAGTATTTT. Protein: CASSEEAVGLETQYF.

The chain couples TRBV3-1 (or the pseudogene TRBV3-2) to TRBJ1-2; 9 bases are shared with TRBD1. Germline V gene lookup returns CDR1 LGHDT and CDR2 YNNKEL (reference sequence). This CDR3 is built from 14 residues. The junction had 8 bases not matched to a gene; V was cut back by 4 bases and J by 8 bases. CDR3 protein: CASSPGQGLRGYTF. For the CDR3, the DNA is TGTGCCAGCAGCCCGGGACAGGGTTTGAGGGGCTACACCTTC.

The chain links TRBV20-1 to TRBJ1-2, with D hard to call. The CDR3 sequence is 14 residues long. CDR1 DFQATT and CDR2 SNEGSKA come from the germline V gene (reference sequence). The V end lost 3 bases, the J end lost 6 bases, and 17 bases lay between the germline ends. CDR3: CSASLEGTMDGYTF. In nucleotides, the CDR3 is TGCAGTGCTAGTCTCGAAGGAACTATGGATGGCTACACCTTC.

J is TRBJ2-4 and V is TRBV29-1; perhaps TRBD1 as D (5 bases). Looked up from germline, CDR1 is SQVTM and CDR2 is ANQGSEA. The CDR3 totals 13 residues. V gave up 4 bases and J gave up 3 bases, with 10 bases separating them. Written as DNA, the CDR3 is TGCAGCGTTGCATCAGGGAACAAAAACATTCAGTACTTC. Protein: CSVASGNKNIQYF.

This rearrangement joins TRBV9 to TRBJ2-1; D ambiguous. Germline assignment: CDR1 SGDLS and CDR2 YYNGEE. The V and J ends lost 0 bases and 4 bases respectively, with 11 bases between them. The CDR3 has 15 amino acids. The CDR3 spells CASSVGGISYNEQFF. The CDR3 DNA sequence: TGTGCCAGCAGCGTAGGTGGTATTAGTTACAATGAGCAGTTCTTC. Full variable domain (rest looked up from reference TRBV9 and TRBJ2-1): DSGVTQTPKHLITATGQRVTLRCSPRSGDLSVYWYQQSLDQGLQFLIQYYNGEERAKGNILERFSAQQFPDLHSELNLSSLELGDSALYFCASSVGGISYNEQFFGPGTRLTVL.

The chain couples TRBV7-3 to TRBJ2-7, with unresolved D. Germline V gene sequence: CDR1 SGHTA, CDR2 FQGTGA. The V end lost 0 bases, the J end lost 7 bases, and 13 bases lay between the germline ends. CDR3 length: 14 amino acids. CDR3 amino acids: CASSLTPGMREQYF. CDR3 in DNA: TGTGCCAGCAGCTTAACTCCCGGAATGAGGGAGCAGTACTTC.

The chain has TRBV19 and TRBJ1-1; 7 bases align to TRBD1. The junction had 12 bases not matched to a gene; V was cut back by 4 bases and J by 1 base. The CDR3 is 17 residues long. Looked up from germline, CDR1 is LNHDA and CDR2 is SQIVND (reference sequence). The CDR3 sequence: CASSTKTGPRGNTEAFF. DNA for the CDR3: TGTGCCAGTAGTACCAAGACAGGGCCAAGGGGGAACACTGAAGCTTTCTTT.

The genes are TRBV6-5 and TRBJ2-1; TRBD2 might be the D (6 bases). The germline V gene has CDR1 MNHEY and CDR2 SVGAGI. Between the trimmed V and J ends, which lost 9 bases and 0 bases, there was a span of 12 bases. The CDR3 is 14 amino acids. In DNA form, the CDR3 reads TGTGCCAGTGGGGGAGGCCGCTCCTACAATGAGCAGTTCTTC. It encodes CASGGGRSYNEQFF.

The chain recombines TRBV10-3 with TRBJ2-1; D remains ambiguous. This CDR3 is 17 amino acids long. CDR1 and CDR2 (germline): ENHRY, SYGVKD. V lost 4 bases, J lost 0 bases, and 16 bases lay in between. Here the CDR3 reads CAISGGNLGSSYNEQFF. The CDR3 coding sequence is TGTGCCATCAGTGGAGGTAATCTGGGGTCCTCCTACAATGAGCAGTTCTTC.

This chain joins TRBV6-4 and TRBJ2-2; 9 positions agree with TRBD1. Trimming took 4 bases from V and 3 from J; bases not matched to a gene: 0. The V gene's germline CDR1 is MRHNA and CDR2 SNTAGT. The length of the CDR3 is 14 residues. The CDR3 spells CASSGTGDTGELFF. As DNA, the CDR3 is TGTGCCAGCAGTGGGACAGGGGACACCGGGGAGCTGTTTTTT.